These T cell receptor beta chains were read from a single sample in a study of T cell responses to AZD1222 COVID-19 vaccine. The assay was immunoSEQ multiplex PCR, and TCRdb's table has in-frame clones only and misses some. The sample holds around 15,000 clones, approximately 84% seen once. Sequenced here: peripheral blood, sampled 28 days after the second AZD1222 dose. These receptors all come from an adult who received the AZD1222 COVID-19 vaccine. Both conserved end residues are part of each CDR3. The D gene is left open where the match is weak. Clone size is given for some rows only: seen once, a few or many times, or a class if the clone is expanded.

CASTPSRIYGYTF | TGTGCCAGCACCCCCTCTCGGATCTATGGCTACACCTTC | TRBV7-9 | - | - | TRBJ1-2
CASSLAGGPLYEQYF | TGTGCCAGCAGTTTAGCGGGAGGGCCTTTATACGAGCAGTACTTC | TRBV28 | TRBD2 | - | TRBJ2-7
CASSVLVRGANTGELFF | TGTGCCAGCAGCGTCTTGGTCAGGGGAGCGAACACCGGGGAGCTGTTTTTT | TRBV2 | - | - | TRBJ2-2
CATSRGRGFNNEQFF | TGTGCCACCAGCAGAGGCAGGGGCTTCAACAATGAGCAGTTCTTC | TRBV15 | - | once | TRBJ2-1
CASSFNDYGYTF | TGTGCCAGCAGTTTCAACGACTATGGCTACACCTTC | TRBV28 | - | - | TRBJ1-2
CASSFQGMNTEAFF | TGCGCCAGCAGCTTTCAGGGTATGAACACTGAAGCTTTCTTT | TRBV5-1 | - | once | TRBJ1-1
CASSGTRTGGTYGYTF | TGTGCCAGCAGCGGAACCAGGACAGGGGGTACCTATGGCTACACCTTC | TRBV7-2 | TRBD1 | once | TRBJ1-2
CASSVGTSVPGELFF | TGTGCCAGCAGCGTAGGGACTAGCGTACCCGGGGAGCTGTTTTTT | TRBV9 | TRBD2 | - | TRBJ2-2
CASSETVHQPQHF | TGTGCCAGCTCTGAAACAGTCCATCAGCCCCAGCATTTT | TRBV6-5 | - | - | TRBJ1-5
CASSQVGAGQDTQYF | TGCGCCAGCAGCCAAGTGGGGGCGGGGCAGGATACGCAGTATTTT | TRBV4-3 | - | - | TRBJ2-3
CASRLAGLSYNEQFF | TGTGCCAGCAGATTAGCGGGGCTATCCTACAATGAGCAGTTCTTC | TRBV7-9 | TRBD2 | - | TRBJ2-1
CASRTRQGSGQPQHF | TGTGCCAGCAGGACGCGGCAGGGGTCGGGACAGCCCCAGCATTTT | TRBV2 | - | - | TRBJ1-5
CASSLNGGNQPQHF | TGTGCCAGCAGCTTGAACGGTGGCAATCAGCCCCAGCATTTT | TRBV5-6 | - | - | TRBJ1-5
CASSKGEGQPQHF | TGTGCCAGCAGCAAAGGGGAGGGTCAGCCCCAGCATTTT | TRBV21-1 | - | - | TRBJ1-5
CASKIGPLGGYTF | TGTGCCAGCAAGATTGGACCGCTGGGTGGCTACACCTTC | TRBV6-5 | - | - | TRBJ1-2
CASSSPSRGQAGNTIYF | TGTGCCAGCAGTTCCCCCTCTAGGGGGCAAGCTGGAAACACCATATATTTT | TRBV28 | TRBD1 | - | TRBJ1-3
CAIHSSGNTDTQYF | TGTGCCATCCATTCCAGCGGGAACACAGATACGCAGTATTTT | TRBV10-3 | TRBD2 | - | TRBJ2-3
CASSDGPNHSYEQYF | TGTGCCAGCAGTGACGGGCCTAACCACTCCTACGAGCAGTACTTC | TRBV6-1 | - | - | TRBJ2-7
CASSQDRTDTQYF | TGTGCCAGCAGCCAAGATCGCACAGATACGCAGTATTTT | TRBV3-1/TRBV3-2 | - | - | TRBJ2-3
CASSSTGTSNQPQHF | TGTGCCAGCAGCTCCACAGGGACTAGCAATCAGCCCCAGCATTTT | TRBV7-2 | - | - | TRBJ1-5
CASSSDRSYGYTF | TGCGCCAGCAGCTCGGACAGGTCTTATGGCTACACCTTC | TRBV5-1 | TRBD1 | - | TRBJ1-2
CASRMNTVSYEQYF | TGTGCCAGCAGAATGAACACCGTCTCCTACGAGCAGTACTTC | TRBV27 | - | - | TRBJ2-7
CASSGTAPGELFF | TGTGCCAGTAGCGGGACAGCTCCCGGGGAGCTGTTTTTT | TRBV19 | TRBD1 | - | TRBJ2-2
CASSLRRSYNEQFF | TGCGCCAGCAGCCTGCGACGATCCTACAATGAGCAGTTCTTC | TRBV4-1 | - | once | TRBJ2-1
CASSRTDQPQHF | TGTGCCAGCAGCCGGACAGACCAGCCCCAGCATTTT | TRBV7-9 | - | - | TRBJ1-5
CASSAIRGEGAFF | TGTGCCAGCAGCGCTATCCGGGGGGAGGGAGCTTTCTTT | TRBV6-5 | - | - | TRBJ1-1
CANRGLGNRSYEQYF | TGTGCCAACAGGGGGTTGGGGAACCGCTCCTACGAGCAGTACTTC | TRBV6-4 | TRBD1 | - | TRBJ2-7